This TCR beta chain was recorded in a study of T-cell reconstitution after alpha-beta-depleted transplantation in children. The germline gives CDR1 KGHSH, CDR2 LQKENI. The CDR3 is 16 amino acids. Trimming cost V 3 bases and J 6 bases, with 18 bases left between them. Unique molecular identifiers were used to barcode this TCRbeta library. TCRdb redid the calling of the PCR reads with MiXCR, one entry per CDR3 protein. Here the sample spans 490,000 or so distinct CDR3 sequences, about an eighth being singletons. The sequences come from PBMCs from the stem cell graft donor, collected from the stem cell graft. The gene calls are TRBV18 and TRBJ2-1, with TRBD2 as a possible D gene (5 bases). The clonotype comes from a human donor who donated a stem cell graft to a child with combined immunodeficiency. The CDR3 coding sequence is TGTGCCAGCTCACCGGCTGGAGGTAACCCGCCCAATGAGCAGTTCTTC. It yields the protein CASSPAGGNPPNEQFF.